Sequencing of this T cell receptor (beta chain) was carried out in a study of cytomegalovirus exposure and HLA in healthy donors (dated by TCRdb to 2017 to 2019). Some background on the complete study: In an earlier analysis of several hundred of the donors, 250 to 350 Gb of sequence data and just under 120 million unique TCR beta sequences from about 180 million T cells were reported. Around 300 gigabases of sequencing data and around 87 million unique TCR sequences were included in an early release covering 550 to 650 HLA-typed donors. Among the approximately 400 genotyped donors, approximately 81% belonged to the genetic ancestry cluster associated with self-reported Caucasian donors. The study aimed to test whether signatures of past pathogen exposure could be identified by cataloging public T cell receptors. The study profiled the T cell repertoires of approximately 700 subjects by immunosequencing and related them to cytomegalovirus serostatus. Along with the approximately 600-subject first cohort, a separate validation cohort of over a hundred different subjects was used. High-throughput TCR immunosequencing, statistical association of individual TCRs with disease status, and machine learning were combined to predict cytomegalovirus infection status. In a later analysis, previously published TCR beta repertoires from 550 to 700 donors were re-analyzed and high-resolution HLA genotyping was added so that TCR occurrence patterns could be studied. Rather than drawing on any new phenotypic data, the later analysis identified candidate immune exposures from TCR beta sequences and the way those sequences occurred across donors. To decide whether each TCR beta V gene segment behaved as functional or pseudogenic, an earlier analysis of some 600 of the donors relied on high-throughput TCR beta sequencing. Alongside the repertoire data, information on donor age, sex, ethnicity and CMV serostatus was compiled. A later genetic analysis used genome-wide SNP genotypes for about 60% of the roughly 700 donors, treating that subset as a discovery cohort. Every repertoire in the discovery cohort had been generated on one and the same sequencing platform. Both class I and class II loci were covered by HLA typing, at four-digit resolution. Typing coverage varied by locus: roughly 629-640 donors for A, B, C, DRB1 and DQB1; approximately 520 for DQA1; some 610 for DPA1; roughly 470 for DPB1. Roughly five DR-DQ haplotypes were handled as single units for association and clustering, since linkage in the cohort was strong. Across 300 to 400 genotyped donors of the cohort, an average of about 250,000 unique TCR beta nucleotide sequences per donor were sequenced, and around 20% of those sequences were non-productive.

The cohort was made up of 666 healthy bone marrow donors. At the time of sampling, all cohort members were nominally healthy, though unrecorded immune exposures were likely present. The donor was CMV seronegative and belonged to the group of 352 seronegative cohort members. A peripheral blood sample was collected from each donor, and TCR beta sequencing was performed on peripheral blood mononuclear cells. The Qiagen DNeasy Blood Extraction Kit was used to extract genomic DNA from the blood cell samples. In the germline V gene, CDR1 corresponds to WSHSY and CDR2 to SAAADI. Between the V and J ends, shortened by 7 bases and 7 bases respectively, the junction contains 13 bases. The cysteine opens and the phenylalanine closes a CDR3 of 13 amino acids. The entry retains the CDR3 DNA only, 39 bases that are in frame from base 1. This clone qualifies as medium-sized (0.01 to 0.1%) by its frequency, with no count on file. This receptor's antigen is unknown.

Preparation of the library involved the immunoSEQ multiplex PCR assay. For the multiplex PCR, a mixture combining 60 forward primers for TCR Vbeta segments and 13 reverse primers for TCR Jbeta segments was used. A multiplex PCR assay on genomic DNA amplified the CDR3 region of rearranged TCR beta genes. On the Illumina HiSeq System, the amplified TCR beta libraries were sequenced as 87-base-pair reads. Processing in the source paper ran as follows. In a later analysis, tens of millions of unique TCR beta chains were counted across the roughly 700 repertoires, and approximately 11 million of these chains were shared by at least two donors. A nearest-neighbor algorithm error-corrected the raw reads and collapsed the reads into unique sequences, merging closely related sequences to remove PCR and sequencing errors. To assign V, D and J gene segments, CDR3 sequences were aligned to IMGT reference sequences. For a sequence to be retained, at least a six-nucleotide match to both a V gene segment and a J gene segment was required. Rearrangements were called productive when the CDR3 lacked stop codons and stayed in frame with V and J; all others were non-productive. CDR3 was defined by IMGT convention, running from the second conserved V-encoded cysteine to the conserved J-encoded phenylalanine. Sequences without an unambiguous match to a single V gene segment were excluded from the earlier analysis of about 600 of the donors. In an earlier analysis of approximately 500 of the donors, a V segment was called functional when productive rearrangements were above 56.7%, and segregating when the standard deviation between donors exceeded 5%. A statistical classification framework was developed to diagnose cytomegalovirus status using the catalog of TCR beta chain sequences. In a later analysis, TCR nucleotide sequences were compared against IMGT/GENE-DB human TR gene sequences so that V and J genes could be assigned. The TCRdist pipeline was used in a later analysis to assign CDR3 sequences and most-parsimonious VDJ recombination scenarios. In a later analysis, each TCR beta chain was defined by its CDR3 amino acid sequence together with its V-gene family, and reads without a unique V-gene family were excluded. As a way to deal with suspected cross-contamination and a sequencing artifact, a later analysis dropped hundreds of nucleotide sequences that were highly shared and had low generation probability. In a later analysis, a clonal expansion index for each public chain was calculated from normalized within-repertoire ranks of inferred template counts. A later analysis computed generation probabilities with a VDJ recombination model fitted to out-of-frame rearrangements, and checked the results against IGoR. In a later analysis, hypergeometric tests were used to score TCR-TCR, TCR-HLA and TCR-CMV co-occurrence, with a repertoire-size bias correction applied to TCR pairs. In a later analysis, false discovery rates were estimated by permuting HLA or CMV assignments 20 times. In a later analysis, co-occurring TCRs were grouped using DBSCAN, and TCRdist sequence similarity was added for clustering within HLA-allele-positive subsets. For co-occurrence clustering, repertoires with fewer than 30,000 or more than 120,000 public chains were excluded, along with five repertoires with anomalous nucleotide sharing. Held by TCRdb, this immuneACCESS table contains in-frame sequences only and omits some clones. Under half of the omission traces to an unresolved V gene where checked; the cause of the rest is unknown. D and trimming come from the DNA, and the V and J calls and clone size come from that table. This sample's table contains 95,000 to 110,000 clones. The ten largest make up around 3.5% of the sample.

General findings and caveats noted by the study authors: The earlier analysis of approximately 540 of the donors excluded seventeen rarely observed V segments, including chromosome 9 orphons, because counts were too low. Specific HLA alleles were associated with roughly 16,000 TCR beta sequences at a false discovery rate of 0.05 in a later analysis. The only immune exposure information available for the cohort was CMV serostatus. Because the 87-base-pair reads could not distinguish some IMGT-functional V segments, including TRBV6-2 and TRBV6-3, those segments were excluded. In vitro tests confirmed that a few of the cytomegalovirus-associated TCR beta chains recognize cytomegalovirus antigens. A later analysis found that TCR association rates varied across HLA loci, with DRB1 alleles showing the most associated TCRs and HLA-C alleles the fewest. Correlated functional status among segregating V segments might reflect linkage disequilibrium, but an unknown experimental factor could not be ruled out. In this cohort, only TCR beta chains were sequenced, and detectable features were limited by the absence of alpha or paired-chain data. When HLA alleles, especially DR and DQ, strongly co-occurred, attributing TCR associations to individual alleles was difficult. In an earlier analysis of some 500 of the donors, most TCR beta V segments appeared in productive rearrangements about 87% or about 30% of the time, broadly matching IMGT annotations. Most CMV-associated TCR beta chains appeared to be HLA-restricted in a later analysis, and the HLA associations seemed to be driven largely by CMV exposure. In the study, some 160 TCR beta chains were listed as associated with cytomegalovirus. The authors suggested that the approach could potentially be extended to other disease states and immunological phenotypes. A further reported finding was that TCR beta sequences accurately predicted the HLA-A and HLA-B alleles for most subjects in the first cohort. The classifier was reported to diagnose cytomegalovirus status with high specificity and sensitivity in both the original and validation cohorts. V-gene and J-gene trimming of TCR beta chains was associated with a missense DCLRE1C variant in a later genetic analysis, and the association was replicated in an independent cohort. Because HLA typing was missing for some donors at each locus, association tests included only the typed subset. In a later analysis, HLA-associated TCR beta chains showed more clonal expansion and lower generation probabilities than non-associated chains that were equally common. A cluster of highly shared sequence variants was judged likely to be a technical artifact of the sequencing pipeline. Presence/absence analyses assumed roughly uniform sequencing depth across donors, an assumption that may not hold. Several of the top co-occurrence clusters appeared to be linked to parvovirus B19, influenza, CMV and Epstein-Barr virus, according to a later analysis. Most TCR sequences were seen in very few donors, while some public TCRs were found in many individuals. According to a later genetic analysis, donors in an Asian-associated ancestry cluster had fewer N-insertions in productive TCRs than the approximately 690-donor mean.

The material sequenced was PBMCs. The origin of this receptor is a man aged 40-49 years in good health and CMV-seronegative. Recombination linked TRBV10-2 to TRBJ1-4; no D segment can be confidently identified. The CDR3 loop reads CASTLRGGEKLFF. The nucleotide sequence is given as TGCGCCAGCACTCTACGGGGTGGTGAAAAACTGTTTTTT.